This paragraph reports one T cell receptor beta chain. This sample is drawn from a study of T cell responses to AZD1222 COVID-19 vaccine. After removal of 10 bases from V and 5 bases from J, the junction contained 6 bases not matched to a gene. The CDR3 covers 12 residues. Germline V gives CDR1 MGHDK, CDR2 SYGVNS. Sequencing used immunoSEQ multiplex PCR; TCRdb keeps in-frame clones, though not all of them. The top ten hold 4.4% of the sample, which has roughly 160,000 clones, about 91% seen once. The gene calls are TRBV25-1 and TRBJ1-1; 8 bases fit TRBD1. The receptor comes from an adult in good health. This sample comprised peripheral blood, obtained on day 0 of MenACWY control vaccination. In DNA form, the CDR3 reads TGTGCCACCCGGACAGGGAAGACTGAAGCTTTCTTT. It yields the protein CATRTGKTEAFF.